The TCR beta chain under discussion was sequenced for a study of radiation and T cells in renal cell carcinoma. Study background: Nephrectomy followed 15 Gy stereotactic body radiation by 4 weeks.

Assay used: immunoSEQ multiplex PCR; TCRdb lists only in-frame clones, some missing. The table includes about 120,000 clones, 80% to 90% detected once. Sample time point: blood 2 weeks post-SBRT. The sample's treatment: 15 Gy SBRT to primary tumor, nephrectomy 4 weeks later. V dropped 1 base and J dropped 3 bases, with 14 bases sitting between them. The CDR3 is made up of 16 amino acids. The V gene's germline CDR1 is SGHRS and CDR2 YFSETQ. The sample holds one count of this clone. What it binds is unknown. Study-level findings and limits: Without pretreatment biopsies, baseline tumor clonotype presence was undetermined.

The sample in question was blood, obtained from a patient whose treatment included radiotherapy and nephrectomy. The V gene is TRBV5-1, the J gene TRBJ1-5; maybe TRBD1 (5 bases). This TCR was recovered from a woman aged 55-75 years with renal cell carcinoma. In DNA form, the CDR3 reads TGCGCCAGCAGCTTGTGGGGCTCCCCGGCCAATCAGCCCCAGCATTTT. Its protein is CASSLWGSPANQPQHF.